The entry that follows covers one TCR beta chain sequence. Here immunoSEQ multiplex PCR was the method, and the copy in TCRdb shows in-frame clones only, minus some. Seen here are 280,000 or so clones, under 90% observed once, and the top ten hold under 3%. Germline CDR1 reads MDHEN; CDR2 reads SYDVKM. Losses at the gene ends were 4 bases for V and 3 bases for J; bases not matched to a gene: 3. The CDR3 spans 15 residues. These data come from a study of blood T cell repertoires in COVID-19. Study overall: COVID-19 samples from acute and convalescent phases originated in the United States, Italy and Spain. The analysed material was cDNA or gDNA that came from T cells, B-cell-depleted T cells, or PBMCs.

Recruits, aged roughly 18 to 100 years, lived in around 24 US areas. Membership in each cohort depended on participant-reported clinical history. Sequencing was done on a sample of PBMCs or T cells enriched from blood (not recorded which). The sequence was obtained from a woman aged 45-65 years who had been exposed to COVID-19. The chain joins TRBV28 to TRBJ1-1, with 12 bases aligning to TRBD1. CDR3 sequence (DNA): TGTGCCAGCAGTTCCCGGGACAGGGGGCACACTGAAGCTTTCTTT. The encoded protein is CASSSRDRGHTEAFF. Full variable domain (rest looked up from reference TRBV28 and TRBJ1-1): DVKVTQSSRYLVKRTGEKVFLECVQDMDHENMFWYRQDPGLGLRLIYFSYDVKMKEKGDIPEGYSVSREKKERFSLILESASTNQTSMYLCASSSRDRGHTEAFFGQGTRLTVV.